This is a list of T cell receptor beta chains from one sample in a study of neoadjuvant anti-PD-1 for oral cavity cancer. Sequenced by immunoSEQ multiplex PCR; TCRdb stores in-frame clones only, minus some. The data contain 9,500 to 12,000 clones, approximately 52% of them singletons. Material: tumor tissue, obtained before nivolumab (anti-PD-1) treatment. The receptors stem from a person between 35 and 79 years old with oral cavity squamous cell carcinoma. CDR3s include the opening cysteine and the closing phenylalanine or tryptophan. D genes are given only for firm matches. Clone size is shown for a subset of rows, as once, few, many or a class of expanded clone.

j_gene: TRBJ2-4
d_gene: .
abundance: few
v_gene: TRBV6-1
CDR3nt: TGTGCCAGCAGTGGTGGCCGGATGGGGGACATTCAGTACTTC
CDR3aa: CASSGGRMGDIQYF

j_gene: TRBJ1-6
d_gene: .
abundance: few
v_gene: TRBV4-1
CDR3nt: TGCGCCAGCAGCCAAGGTTGGGGGAATTCACCCCTCCACTTT
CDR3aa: CASSQGWGNSPLHF

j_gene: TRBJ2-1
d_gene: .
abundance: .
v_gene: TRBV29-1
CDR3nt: TGCAGCGTTGAGTTCGGAGCTGGGGGAAATGAGCAGTTCTTC
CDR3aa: CSVEFGAGGNEQFF

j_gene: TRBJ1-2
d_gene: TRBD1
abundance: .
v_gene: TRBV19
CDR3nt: TGTGCCAGTAGTGATCCCCTTACAGGGGCCTATGGCTACACCTTC
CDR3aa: CASSDPLTGAYGYTF

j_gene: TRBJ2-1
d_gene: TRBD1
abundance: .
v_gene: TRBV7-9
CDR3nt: TGTGCCAGCAGCTTACAGGGGGTTGGTGACAATGAGCAGTTCTTC
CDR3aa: CASSLQGVGDNEQFF

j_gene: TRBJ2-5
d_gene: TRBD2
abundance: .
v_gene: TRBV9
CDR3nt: TGTGCCAGCAGCATTAGCGGGGGGCCCCAAGAGACCCAGTACTTC
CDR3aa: CASSISGGPQETQYF

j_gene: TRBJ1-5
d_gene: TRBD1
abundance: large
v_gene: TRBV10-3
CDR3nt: TGTGCCATCAGTGAGAACAGGGGGACACACAATAGCAATCAGCCCCAGCATTTT
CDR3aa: CAISENRGTHNSNQPQHF

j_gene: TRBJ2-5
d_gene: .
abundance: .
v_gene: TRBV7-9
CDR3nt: TGTGCCAGCAGCCCCCGAACGGGGGAAGAGACCCAGTACTTC
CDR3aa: CASSPRTGEETQYF

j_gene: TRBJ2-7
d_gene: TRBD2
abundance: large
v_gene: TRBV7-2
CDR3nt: TGTGCCAGCAGCTTCGGGACTACCCTTTACGAGCAGTACTTC
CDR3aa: CASSFGTTLYEQYF

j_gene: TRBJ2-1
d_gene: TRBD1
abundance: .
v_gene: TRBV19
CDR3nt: TGTGCCAGTAGTACAGGGGGGGACAGGGTTAATGAGCAGTTCTTC
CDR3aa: CASSTGGDRVNEQFF

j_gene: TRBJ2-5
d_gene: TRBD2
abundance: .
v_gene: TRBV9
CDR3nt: TGTGCCAGCAGCAGGCCTAGCGGGGGGGAGACCCAGTACTTC
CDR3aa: CASSRPSGGETQYF